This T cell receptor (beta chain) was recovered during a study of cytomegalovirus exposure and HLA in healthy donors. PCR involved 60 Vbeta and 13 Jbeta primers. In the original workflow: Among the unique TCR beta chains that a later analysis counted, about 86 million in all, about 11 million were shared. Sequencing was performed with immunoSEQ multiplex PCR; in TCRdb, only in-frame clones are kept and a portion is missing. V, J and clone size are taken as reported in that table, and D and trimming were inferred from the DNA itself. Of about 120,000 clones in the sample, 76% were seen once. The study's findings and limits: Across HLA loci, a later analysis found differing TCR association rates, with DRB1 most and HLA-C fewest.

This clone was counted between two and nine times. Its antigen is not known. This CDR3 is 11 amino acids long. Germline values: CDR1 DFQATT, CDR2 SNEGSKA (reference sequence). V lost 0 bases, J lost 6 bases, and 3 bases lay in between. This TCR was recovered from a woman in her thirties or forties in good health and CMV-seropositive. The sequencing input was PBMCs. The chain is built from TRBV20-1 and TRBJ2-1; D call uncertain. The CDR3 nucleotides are TGCAGTGCTAGAGATATCAATGAGCAGTTCTTC. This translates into CSARDINEQFF.